A single sample is the source of the 14 T cell receptor beta chains below, sequenced in a study of shared clonotypes between healthy human individuals. Sequenced by immunoSEQ multiplex PCR; TCRdb stores in-frame clones only, minus some. This table holds 730,000 or so clones, about 78% found once. The source material was memory CD4+ T cells sorted from blood. Subset noted: CD45RA-negative fraction. All receptors derive from a woman under 40 in good health.

The J gene is TRBJ2-1, the V gene TRBV11-2; either TRBD1 or TRBD2 may supply D (6 bases each). This CDR3 comprises 17 residues. The germline CDR1 and CDR2 sequences are SGHAT and FQNNGV. V lost 5 bases to trimming and J lost 0 bases, with 17 bases between them. The CDR3 loop reads CASSPGAGGTSYNEQFF. In DNA form, the CDR3 reads TGTGCCAGCAGCCCGGGGGCGGGCGGAACCTCCTACAATGAGCAGTTCTTC.

The V and J genes are TRBV28 and TRBJ1-5; D possibly corresponds to TRBD1 (5 bases). The CDR3 is made up of 15 amino acids. Germline CDR1 MDHEN, CDR2 SYDVKM. The V end lost 3 bases, the J end lost 2 bases, and 11 bases lay between the germline ends. In DNA, the CDR3 is TGTGCCAGCAGTTTTGTTCGAGGGGGCAATCAGCCCCAGCATTTT. Its translation: CASSFVRGGNQPQHF.

Concerning this clone: A much larger clone differs by one base, so this may be a read error. DNA for the CDR3: TGTGCCAGCAGCTTAGGACAGTACAATGAGCAGTTCTTC. As protein: CASSLGQYNEQFF. The chain uses TRBV5-8 and TRBJ2-1, with a possible D match to TRBD1 (6 bases). V was cut by 2 bases and J by 4 bases, with 7 bases left in between. The germline V gene encodes CDR1 SGHTS and CDR2 YDEGEE. This CDR3 region has 13 residues.

The CDR3 region has the DNA TGTGCCAGCAGCCCTGGTTCGGGGCAGATCTACAATGAGCAGTTCTTC. It yields the protein CASSPGSGQIYNEQFF. The chain is built from TRBV9 and TRBJ2-1, with D possibly being TRBD1 or TRBD2 (5 bases each). Per germline, CDR1 SGDLS and CDR2 YYNGEE. V lost 4 bases to trimming and J lost 3 bases, with 17 bases between them. This CDR3 spans 16 amino acids.

The CDR3 DNA is TGCGCCAGCAGCTTGGTTGCACCGGGACTAGCGGCAGCCTCGGGGGAGACCCAGTACTTC. This codes for CASSLVAPGLAAASGETQYF. The chain couples TRBV5-1 to TRBJ2-5, with TRBD2 matching over 11 bases. The germline gives CDR1 SGHRS, CDR2 YFSETQ. The CDR3 spans 20 residues. J gave up 5 bases and V 0 bases, and 18 bases lay outside the gene matches.

V usage is TRBV18 and J usage is TRBJ2-2, with a possible D match to TRBD2 (6 bases). CDR3 length: 15 amino acids. Germline V gives CDR1 KGHSH, CDR2 LQKENI. The V and J ends lost 3 bases and 5 bases respectively, with 13 bases between them. The CDR3 DNA sequence: TGTGCCAGCTCACCGCTCCGGGAGTCAACCGGGGAGCTGTTTTTT. Translation gives CASSPLRESTGELFF.

This clone was found once. This chain uses TRBV28 with TRBJ2-7, with 10 bases fitting TRBD2. The CDR3 runs to 20 residues. In germline, CDR1 is MDHEN, CDR2 SYDVKM. The J segment lost 4 bases and the V segment lost 6 bases, leaving 24 bases of the junction unmatched. CDR3 bases: TGTGCCAGCAGACCAATATTGGGGTCTAGCGGGAGTTCCGGACCTTACGAGCAGTACTTC. It codes for CASRPILGSSGSSGPYEQYF.

The sample holds a few counts of this clone. Other DNA sequences in this sample translate to the same CDR3. The chain has TRBV6-6 and TRBJ2-2; D gene ambiguous. Trimming stripped 4 bases from V and 2 bases from J, with 2 bases between. The germline CDR1 and CDR2 sequences are MNHNY and SVGAGI (reference sequence). This CDR3 contains 12 residues. The CDR3: CASSLNTGELFF. DNA of the CDR3: TGTGCCAGCAGTTTAAACACCGGGGAGCTGTTTTTT.

The V call is TRBV6-5, the J call TRBJ2-5; D perhaps matches TRBD1 (5 bases). Germline V gene lookup returns CDR1 MNHEY and CDR2 SVGAGI. This CDR3 region has 14 residues. V was cut by 6 bases and J by 7 bases, with 18 bases left in between. The CDR3 is CASSPLVGAMTQYF. The DNA of the CDR3 is TGTGCCAGCAGCCCCCTCGTTGGGGCCATGACCCAGTACTTC.

The chain links TRBV25-1 to TRBJ2-7, with 8 nucleotides matching TRBD1. The CDR3 extends over 12 amino acids. Germline-derived CDR1 and CDR2 are MGHDK and SYGVNS. V shed 8 bases and J 7 bases; nucleotides not matched to a gene: 7. The CDR3 sequence: CASGQGAAEQYF. The CDR3 DNA sequence: TGTGCCAGCGGGCAGGGGGCCGCGGAGCAGTACTTC.

With respect to this clone: At the DNA level, this CDR3 is encoded by other sequences in the same sample as well. The chain employs TRBV5-1 and TRBJ2-2, with D uncertain. Germline loops: CDR1 SGHRS, CDR2 YFSETQ. The V end lost 0 bases, the J end lost 2 bases, and 5 bases lay between the germline ends. This CDR3 region has 14 residues. CDR3 nucleotide sequence: TGCGCCAGCAGCTTGGCCACCAACACCGGGGAGCTGTTTTTT. Translating it yields CASSLATNTGELFF.

As concerns this clone: It may be a read error: a sequence one base away is much more abundant. The J gene is TRBJ1-1, the V gene TRBV5-4; D gene uncertain. The CDR3 totals 13 residues. The V gene's germline CDR1 is SGHNT and CDR2 YYREEE (reference sequence). V was cut by 0 bases and J by 1 base, with 4 bases left in between. CDR3 coding DNA: TGTGCCAGCAGCTTGGCCGAGAACACTGAAGCTTTCTTT. This sequence encodes CASSLAENTEAFF.

CDR3 protein: CASSIGTVEETQYF. In DNA, the CDR3 is TGTGCCAGTAGTATCGGGACAGTAGAAGAGACCCAGTACTTC. V is TRBV19 and J is TRBJ2-5, with 7 bases lining up with TRBD1. Germline CDR1 LNHDA, CDR2 SQIVND (reference sequence). CDR3 size: 14 residues. Trimming at V came to 3 bases and at J to 3 bases, leaving 4 bases not matched to a gene.

V is TRBV7-9 and J is TRBJ2-1; D gene uncertain. The germline V gene encodes CDR1 SEHNR and CDR2 FQNEAQ (reference sequence). V was shortened by 5 bases and J by 6 bases, with 11 bases between the two germline ends. This CDR3 spans 13 amino acids. The CDR3 nucleotides are TGTGCCAGCAGCCCCGCTGAGTTCAATGAGCAGTTCTTC. Translated: CASSPAEFNEQFF.